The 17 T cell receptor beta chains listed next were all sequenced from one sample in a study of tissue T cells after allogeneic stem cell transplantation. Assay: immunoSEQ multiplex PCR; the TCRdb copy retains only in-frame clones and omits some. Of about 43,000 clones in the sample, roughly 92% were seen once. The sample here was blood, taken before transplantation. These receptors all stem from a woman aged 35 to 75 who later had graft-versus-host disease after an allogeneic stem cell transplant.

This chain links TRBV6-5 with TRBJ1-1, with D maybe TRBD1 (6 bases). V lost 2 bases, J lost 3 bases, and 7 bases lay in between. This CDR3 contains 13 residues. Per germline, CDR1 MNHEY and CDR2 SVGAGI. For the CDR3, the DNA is TGTGCCAGCAGTTACGAGGGGGACACTGAAGCTTTCTTT. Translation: CASSYEGDTEAFF.

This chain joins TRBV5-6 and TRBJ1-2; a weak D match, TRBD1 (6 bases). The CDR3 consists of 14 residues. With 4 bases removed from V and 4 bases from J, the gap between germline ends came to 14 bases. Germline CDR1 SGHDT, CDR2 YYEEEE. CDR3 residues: CASSPSPRGYGYTF. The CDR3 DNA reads TGTGCCAGCAGCCCATCGCCCAGGGGCTATGGCTACACCTTC.

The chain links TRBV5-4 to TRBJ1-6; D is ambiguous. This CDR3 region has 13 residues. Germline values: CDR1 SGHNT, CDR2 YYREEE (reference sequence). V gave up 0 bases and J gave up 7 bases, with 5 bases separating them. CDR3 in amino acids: CASSLAGNSPLHF. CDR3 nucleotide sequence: TGTGCCAGCAGCTTGGCTGGAAATTCACCCCTCCACTTT.

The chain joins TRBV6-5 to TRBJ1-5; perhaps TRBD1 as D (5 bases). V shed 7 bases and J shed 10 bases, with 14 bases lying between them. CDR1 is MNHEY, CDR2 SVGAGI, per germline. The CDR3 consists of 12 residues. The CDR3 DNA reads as TGTGCCAGCAAGACAAGCGGGGCTCCCCAGCATTTT. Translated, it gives CASKTSGAPQHF.

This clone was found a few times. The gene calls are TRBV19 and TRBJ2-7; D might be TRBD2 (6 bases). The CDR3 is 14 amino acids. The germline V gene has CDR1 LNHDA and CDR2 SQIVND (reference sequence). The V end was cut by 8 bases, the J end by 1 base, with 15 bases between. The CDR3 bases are TGTGCCAGTTCTCTGCGGGACGGGTCCTACGAGCAGTACTTC. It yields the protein CASSLRDGSYEQYF.

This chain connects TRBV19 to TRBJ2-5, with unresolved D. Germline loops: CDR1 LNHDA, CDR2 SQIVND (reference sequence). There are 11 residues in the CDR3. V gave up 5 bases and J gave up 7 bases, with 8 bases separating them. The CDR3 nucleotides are TGTGCCAGTAGTCGAACTGGGACCCAGTACTTC. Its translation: CASSRTGTQYF.

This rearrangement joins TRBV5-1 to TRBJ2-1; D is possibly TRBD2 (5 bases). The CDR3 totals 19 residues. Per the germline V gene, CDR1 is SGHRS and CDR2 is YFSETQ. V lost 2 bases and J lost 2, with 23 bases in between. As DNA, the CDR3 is TGCGCCAGCAGCTTCCGGGATTTGGGTTCTCTAGCAGCCTACAATGAGCAGTTCTTC. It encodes CASSFRDLGSLAAYNEQFF.

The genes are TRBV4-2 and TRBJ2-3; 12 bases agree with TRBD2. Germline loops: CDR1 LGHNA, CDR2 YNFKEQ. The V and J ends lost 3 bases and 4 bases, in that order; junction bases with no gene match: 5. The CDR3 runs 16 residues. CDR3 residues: CASSHPGLAGPDTQYF. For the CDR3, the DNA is TGTGCCAGCAGCCACCCGGGACTAGCGGGCCCAGATACGCAGTATTTT.

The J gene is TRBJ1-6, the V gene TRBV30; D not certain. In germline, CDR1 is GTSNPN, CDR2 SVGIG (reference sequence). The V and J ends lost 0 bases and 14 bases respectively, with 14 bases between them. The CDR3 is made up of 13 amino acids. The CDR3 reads CAWSVSQQAALHF. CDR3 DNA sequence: TGTGCCTGGAGTGTGTCCCAGCAGGCTGCCCTCCACTTT.

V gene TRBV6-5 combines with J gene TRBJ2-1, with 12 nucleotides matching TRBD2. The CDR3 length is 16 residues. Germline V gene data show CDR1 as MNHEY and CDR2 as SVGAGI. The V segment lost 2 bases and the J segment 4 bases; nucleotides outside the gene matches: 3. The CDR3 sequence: CASSYGLAGLYNEQFF. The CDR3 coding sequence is TGTGCCAGCAGTTACGGACTAGCGGGATTATACAATGAGCAGTTCTTC.

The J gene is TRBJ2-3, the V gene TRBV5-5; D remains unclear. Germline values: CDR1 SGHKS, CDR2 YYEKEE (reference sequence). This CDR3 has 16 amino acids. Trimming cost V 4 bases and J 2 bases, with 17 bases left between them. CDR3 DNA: TGTGCCAGCAGCCATTCCGGAACACCCTACACAGATACGCAGTATTTT. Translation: CASSHSGTPYTDTQYF.

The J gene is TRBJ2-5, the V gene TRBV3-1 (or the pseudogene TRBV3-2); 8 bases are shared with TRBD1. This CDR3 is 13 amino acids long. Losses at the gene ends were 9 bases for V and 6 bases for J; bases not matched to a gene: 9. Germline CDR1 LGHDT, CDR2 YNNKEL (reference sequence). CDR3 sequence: CASTDRGRKTQYF. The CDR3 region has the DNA TGTGCCAGTACCGACAGGGGAAGAAAGACCCAGTACTTC.

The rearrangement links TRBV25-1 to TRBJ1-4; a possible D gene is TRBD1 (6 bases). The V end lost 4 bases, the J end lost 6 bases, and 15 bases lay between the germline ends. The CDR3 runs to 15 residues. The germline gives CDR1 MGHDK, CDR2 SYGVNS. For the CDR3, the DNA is TGTGCCAGCAGTGTACCGGGACAAGGATATGAAAAACTGTTTTTT. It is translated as CASSVPGQGYEKLFF. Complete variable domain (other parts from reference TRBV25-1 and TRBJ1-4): EADIYQTPRYLVIGTGKKITLECSQTMGHDKMYWYQQDPGMELHLIHYSYGVNSTEKGDLSSESTVSRIRTEHFPLTLESARPSHTSQYLCASSVPGQGYEKLFFGSGTQLSVL.

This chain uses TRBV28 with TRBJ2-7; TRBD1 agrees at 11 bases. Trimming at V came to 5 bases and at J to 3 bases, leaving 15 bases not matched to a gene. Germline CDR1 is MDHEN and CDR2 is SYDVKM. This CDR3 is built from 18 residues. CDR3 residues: CASSPGTGGREGRYEQYF. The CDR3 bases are TGTGCCAGCAGTCCCGGGACAGGGGGGCGGGAGGGCCGCTACGAGCAGTACTTC.

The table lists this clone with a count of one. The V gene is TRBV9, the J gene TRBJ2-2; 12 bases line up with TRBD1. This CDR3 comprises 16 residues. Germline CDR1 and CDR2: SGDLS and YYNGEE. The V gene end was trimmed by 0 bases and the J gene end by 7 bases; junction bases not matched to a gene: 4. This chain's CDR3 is CASSVAGTGGHGELFF. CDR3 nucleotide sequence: TGTGCCAGCAGCGTAGCGGGGACAGGGGGCCACGGGGAGCTGTTTTTT.

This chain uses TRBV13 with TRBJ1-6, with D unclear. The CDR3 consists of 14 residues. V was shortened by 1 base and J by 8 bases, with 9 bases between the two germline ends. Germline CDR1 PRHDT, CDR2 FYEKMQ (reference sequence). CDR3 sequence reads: CASSLDAKDSPLHF. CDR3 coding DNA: TGTGCCAGCAGCTTAGATGCAAAGGATTCACCCCTCCACTTT.

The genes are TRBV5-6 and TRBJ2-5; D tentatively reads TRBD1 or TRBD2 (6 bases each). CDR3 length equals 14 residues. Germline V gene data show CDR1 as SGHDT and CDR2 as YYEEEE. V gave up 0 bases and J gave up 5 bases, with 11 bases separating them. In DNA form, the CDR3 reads TGTGCCAGCAGCTTGGCAGGGGAGGTTGAGACCCAGTACTTC. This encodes CASSLAGEVETQYF.